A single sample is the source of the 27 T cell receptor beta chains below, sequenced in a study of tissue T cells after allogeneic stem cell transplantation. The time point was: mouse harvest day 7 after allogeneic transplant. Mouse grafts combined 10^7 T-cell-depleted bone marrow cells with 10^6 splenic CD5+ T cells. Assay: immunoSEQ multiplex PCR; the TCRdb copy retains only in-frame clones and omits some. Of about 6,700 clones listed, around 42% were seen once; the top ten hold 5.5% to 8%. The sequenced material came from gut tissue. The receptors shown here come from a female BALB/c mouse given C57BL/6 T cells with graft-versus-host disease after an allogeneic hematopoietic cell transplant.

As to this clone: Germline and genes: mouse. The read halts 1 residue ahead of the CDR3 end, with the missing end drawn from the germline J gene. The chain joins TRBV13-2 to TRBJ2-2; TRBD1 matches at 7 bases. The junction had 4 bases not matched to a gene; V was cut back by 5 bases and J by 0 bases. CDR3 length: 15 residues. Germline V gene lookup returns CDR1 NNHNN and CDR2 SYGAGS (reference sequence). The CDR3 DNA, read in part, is TGTGCCAGCGGACCCGGGACAGCAAACACCGGGCAGCTCTAC. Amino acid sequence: CASGPGTANTGQLY. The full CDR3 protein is CASGPGTANTGQLYF.

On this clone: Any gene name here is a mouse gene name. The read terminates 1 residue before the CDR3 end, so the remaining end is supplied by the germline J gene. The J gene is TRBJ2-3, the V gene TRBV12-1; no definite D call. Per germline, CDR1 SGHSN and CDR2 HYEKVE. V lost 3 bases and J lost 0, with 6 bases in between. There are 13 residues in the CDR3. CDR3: CASSSRSAETLYF. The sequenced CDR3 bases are TGTGCCAGCTCTTCTCGGAGTGCAGAAACGCTGTAT.

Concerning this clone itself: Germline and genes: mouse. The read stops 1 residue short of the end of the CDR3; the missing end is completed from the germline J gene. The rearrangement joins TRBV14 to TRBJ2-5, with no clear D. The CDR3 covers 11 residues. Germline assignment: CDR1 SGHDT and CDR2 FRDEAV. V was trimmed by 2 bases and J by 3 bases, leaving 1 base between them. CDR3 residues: CASSLQDTQYF. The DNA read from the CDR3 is TGTGCCAGCAGTTTACAAGACACCCAGTAC.

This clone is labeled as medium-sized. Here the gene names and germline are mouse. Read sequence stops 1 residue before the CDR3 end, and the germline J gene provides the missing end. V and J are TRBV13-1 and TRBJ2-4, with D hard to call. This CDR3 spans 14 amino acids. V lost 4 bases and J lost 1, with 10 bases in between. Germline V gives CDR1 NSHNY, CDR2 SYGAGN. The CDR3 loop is CASSLEAGQNTLYF. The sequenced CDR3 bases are TGTGCCAGCAGTCTTGAGGCCGGTCAAAACACCTTGTAC.

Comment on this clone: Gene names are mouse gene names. CDR3 amino acids: CASSRDINTGQLYF. Partial CDR3 DNA: TGTGCCAGCAGCCGGGACATAAACACCGGGCAGCTCTAC. The rearrangement links TRBV26 to TRBJ2-2, with D maybe TRBD1 (6 bases). The CDR3 extends 1 residue past the end of the read, so its final part is completed from the germline J gene. Germline CDR1 reads KGHPV; CDR2 reads FQNQEV (reference sequence). The CDR3 runs 14 residues. Trimming took off 6 bases at V and 1 base at J, with 9 bases between the two ends.

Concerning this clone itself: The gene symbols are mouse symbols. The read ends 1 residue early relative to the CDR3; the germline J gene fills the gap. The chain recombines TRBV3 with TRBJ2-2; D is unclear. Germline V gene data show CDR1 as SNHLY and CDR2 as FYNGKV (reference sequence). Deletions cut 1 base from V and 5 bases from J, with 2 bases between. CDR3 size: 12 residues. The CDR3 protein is CASSLVTGQLYF. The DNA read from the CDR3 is TGTGCCAGCAGCTTAGTTACCGGGCAGCTCTAC.

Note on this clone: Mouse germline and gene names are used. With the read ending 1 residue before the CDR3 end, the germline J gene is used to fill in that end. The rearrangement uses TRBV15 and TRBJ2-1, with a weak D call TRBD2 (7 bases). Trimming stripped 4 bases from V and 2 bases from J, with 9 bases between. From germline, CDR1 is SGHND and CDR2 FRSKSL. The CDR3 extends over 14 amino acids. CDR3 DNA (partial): TGTGCCAGCAGTTGGGGGGCCTACTATGCTGAGCAGTTC. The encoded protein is CASSWGAYYAEQF. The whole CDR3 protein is CASSWGAYYAEQFF. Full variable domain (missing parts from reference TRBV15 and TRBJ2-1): DAGVTQTPRHEVAEKGQTIILKCEPVSGHNDLFWYRQTKIQGLELLSYFRSKSLMEDGGAFKDRFKAEMLNSSFSTLKIQPTEPKDSAVYLCASSWGAYYAEQFFGPGTRLTVL.

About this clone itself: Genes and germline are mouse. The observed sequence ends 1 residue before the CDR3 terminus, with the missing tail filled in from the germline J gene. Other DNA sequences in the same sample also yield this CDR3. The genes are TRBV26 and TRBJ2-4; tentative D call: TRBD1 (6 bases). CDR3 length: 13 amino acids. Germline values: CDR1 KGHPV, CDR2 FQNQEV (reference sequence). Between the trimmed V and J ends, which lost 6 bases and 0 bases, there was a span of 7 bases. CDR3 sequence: CASRQGSQNTLYF. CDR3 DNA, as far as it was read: TGTGCCAGCAGGCAGGGGAGTCAAAACACCTTGTAC.

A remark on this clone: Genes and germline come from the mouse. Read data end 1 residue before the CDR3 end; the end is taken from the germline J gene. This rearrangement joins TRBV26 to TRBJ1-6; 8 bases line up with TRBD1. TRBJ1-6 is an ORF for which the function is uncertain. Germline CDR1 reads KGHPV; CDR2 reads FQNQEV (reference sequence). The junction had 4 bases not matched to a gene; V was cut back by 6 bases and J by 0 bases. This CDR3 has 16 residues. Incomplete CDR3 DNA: TGTGCCAGCAGCCCGACAGGGGTTTCCTATAATTCGCCCCTCTAC. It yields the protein CASSPTGVSYNSPLY. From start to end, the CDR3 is CASSPTGVSYNSPLYF.

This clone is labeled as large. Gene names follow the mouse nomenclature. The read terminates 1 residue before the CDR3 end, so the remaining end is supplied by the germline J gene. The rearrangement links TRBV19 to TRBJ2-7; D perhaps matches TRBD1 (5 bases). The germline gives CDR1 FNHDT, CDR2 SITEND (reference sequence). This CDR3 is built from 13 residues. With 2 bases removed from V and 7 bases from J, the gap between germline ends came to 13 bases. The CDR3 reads CASSIWSGREQYF. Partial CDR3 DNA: TGTGCCAGCAGTATTTGGTCAGGGCGGGAACAGTAC.

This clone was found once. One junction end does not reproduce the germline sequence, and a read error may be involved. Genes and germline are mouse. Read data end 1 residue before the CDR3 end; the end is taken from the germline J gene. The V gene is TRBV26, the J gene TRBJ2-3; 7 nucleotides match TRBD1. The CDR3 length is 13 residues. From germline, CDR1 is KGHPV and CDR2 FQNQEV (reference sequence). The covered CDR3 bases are TGTGCCAACAGTCGACAGGGACCAGAAACGCTGTAT. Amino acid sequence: CANSRQGPETLY. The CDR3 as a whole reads CANSRQGPETLYF.

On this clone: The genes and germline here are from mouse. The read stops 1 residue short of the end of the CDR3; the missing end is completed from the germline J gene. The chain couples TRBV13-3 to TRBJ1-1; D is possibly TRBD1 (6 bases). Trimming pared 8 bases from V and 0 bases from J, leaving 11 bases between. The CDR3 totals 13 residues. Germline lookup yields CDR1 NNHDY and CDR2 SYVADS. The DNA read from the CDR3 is TGTGCCAGGGACAGATATGCAAACACAGAAGTCTTC. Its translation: CARDRYANTEVF. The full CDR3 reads CARDRYANTEVFF.

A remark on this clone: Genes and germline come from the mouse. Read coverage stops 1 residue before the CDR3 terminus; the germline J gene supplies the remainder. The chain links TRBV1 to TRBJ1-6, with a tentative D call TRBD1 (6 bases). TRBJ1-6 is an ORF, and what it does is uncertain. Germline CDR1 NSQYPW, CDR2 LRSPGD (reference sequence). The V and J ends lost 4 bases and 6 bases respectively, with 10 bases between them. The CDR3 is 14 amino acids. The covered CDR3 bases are TGCACCTGCAGTGGTACAGGGTTTAATTCGCCCCTCTAC. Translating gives CTCSGTGFNSPLY. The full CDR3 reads CTCSGTGFNSPLYF.

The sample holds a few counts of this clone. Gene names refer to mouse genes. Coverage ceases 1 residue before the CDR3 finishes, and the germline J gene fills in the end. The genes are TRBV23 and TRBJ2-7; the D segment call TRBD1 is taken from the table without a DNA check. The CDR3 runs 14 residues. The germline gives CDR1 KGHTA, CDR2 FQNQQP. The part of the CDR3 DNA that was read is TGCTCCAGCAGTCAAAAACAGGGTTCTATTAAACAGTAC. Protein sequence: CSSSQKQGSIKQY. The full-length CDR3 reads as CSSSQKQGSIKQYF.

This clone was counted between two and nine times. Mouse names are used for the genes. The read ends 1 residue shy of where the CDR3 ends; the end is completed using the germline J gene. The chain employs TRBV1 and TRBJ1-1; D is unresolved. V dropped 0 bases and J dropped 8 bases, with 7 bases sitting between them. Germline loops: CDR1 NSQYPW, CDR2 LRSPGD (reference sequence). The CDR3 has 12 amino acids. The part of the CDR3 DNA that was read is TGCACCTGCAGTGCAGAGATCGGGGAAGTCTTC. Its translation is CTCSAEIGEVF. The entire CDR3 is CTCSAEIGEVFF.

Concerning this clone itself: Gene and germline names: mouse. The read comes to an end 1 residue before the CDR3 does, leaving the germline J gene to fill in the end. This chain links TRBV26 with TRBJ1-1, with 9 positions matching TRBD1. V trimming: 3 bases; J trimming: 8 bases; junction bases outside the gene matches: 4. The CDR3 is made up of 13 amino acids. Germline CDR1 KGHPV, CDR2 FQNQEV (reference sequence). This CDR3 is CASSLPGQGEVFF. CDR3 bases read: TGTGCCAGCAGTCTCCCTGGACAGGGGGAAGTCTTC.

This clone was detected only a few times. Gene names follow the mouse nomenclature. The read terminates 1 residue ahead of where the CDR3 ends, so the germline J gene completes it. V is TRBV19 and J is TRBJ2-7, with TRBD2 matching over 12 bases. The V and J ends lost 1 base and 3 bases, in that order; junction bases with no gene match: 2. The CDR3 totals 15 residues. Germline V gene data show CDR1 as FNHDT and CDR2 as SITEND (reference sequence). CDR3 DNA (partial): TGTGCCAGCAGTATAAGGGGACTGGGGGGCTATGAACAGTAC. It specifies CASSIRGLGGYEQY. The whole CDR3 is CASSIRGLGGYEQYF.

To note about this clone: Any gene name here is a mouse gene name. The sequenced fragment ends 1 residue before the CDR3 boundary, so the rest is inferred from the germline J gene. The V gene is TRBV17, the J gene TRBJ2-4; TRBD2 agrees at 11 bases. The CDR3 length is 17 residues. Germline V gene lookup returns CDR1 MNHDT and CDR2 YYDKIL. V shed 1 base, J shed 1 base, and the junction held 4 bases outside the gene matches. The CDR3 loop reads CASSRGTGGRGQNTLYF. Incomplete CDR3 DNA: TGTGCTAGCAGTAGAGGGACTGGGGGGCGGGGTCAAAACACCTTGTAC.

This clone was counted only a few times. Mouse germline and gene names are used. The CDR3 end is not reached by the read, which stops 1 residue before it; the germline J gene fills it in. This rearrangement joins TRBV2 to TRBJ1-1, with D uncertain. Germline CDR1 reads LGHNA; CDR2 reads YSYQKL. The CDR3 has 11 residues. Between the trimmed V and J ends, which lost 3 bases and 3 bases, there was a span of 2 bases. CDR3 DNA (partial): TGTGCCAGCAGCCATGACACAGAAGTCTTC. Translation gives CASSHDTEVF. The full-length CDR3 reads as CASSHDTEVFF. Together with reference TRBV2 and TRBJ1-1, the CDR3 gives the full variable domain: DPKIIQKPKYLVAVTGSEKILICEQYLGHNAMYWYRQSAKKPLEFMFSYSYQKLMDNQTASSRFQPQSSKKNHLDLQITALKPDDSATYFCASSHDTEVFFGKGTRLTVV.

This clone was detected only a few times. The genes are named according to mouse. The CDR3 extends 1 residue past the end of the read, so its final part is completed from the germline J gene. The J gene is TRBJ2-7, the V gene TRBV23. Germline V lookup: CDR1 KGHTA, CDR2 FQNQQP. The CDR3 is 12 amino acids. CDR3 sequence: CSSSPQSYEQYF. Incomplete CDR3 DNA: TGCTCCAGCAGCCCTCAATCCTATGAACAGTAC. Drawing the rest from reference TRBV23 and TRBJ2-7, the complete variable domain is DAAVTQKPRYLIKMKGQEAEMKCIPEKGHTAVFWYQQKQSKELKFLIYFQNQQPLDQIDMVKERFSAVCPSSSLCSLGIRTCEAEDSALYLCSSSPQSYEQYFGPGTRLTVL.

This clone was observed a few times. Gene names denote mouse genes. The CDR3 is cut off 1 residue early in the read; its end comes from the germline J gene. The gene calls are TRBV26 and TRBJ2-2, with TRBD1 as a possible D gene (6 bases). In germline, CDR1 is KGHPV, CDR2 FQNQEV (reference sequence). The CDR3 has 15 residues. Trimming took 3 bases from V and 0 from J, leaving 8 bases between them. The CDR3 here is CASSLTGSNTGQLYF. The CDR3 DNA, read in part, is TGTGCCAGCAGTCTCACAGGGTCAAACACCGGGCAGCTCTAC.

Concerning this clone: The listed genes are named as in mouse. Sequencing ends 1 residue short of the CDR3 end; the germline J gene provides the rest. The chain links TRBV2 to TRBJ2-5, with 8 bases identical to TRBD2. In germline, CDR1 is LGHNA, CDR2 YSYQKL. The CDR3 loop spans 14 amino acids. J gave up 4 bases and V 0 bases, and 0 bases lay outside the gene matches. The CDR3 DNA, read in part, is TGTGCCAGCAGCCAAGACTGGGGGGAAGACACCCAGTAC. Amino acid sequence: CASSQDWGEDTQY. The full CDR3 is CASSQDWGEDTQYF. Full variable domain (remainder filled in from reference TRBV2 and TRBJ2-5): DPKIIQKPKYLVAVTGSEKILICEQYLGHNAMYWYRQSAKKPLEFMFSYSYQKLMDNQTASSRFQPQSSKKNHLDLQITALKPDDSATYFCASSQDWGEDTQYFGPGTRLLVL.

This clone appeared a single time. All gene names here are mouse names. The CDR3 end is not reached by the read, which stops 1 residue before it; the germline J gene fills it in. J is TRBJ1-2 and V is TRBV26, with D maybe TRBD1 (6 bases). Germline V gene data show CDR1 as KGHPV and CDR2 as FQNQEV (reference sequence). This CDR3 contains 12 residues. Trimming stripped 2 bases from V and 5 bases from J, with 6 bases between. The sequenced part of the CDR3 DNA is TGTGCCAGCAGTCTGGACAGGTCCGACTACACC. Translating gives CASSLDRSDYT. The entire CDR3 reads CASSLDRSDYTF.

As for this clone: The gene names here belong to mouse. The CDR3 bases that were read are TGTGCCAGCAGCTTAGGGGACTGGAGGTATGAACAGTAC. Protein: CASSLGDWRYEQY. The whole CDR3 is CASSLGDWRYEQYF. The rearrangement links TRBV3 to TRBJ2-7, with TRBD2 identical over 8 bases. With the read ending 1 residue before the CDR3 end, the germline J gene is used to fill in that end. Germline values: CDR1 SNHLY, CDR2 FYNGKV (reference sequence). V shed 1 base, J shed 4 bases, and the junction held 3 bases outside the gene matches. The CDR3 is 14 amino acids.

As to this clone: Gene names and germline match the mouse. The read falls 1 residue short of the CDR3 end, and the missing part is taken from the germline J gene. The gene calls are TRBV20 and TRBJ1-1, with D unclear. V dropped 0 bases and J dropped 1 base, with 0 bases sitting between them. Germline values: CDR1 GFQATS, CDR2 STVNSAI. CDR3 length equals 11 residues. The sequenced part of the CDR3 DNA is TGTGGTGCTAGGGAAAACACAGAAGTCTTC. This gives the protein CGARENTEVF. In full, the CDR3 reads CGARENTEVFF. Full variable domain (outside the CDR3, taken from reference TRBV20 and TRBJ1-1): GALVYQYPRRTICKSGTSMRMECQAVGFQATSVAWYRQSPQKTFELIALSTVNSAIKYEQNFTQEKFPISHPNLSFSSMTVLNAYLEDRGLYLCGARENTEVFFGKGTRLTVV.

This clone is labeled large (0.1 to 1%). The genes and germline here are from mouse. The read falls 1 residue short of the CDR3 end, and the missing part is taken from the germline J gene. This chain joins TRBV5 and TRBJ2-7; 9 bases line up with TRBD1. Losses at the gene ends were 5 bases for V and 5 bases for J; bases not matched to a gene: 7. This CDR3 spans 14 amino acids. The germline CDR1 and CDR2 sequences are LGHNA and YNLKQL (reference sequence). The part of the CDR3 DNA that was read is TGTGCCAGCAGCTACCCAGGACAGGGGAATGAACAGTAC. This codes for CASSYPGQGNEQY. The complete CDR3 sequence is CASSYPGQGNEQYF.

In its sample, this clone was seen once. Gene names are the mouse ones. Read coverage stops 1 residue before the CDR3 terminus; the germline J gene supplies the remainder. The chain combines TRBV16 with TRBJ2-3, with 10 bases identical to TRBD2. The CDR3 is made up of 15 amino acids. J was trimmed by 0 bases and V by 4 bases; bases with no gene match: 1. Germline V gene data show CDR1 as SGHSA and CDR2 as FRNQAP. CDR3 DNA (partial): TGTGCAAGCAGCTGGACTGGGGGTAGTGCAGAAACGCTGTAT. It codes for CASSWTGGSAETLY. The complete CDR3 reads CASSWTGGSAETLYF.